The clone carrying this T cell receptor beta chain was seen ten or more times. Its antigen is currently unknown. These data originate in a study of T-cell memory formation after mild COVID-19. Overall study context: Largely donor-specific TCR clusters were found. Findings of the study overall: Pre-infection memory contained some responding clones, which suggested that cross-reactive memory had joined.

In TCRdb, the 5' RACE reads were re-called with MiXCR into one record per CDR3 protein. The table lists about 88,000 distinct CDR3 sequences, more than 20% of them singletons. V was shortened by 5 bases and J by 4 bases, with 11 bases between the two germline ends. Germline V gene lookup returns CDR1 LNHDA and CDR2 SQIVND (reference sequence). This CDR3 is 13 amino acids long. V usage is TRBV19 and J usage is TRBJ1-1; perhaps TRBD1 as D (5 bases). This TCR came from a young man who had mild COVID-19 (a few samples of this study predate the infection). Cell type and time point are not known. Sample: PBMCs or a T cell subset sorted from them (not recorded which). The CDR3 spells CASSPQGPTEAFF. The CDR3, as DNA: TGTGCCAGTAGTCCCCAGGGCCCCACTGAAGCTTTCTTT.